These 8 T cell receptor beta chains came from one sample sequenced in a study of cytomegalovirus exposure and HLA in healthy donors. In the PCR, 60 Vbeta and 13 Jbeta primers were used. TCRdb's copy holds only in-frame clones and misses some; the assay was immunoSEQ multiplex PCR. The top ten clones hold about 2.2% of a sample with about 130,000 clones, roughly three quarters of them seen once. Input material: PBMCs. These receptors were collected from a man aged 25-45 years in good health and CMV-seronegative.

CDR3 sequence reads: CASSRGQGDGYTF. As DNA, the CDR3 is TGCGCCAGCAGCCGAGGACAGGGGGATGGCTACACCTTC. The V and J genes are TRBV5-1 and TRBJ1-2; 10 bases map to TRBD1. Germline CDR1 SGHRS, CDR2 YFSETQ. The CDR3 consists of 13 residues. V trimming: 4 bases; J trimming: 6 bases; junction bases outside the gene matches: 3.

The J gene is TRBJ1-1, the V gene TRBV5-4; D is possibly TRBD1 (6 bases). CDR1 is SGHNT, CDR2 YYREEE, per germline (reference sequence). V lost 4 bases and J 1 base, leaving 17 bases between the germline ends. The CDR3 has 16 amino acids. In nucleotides, the CDR3 is TGTGCCAGCAGCCGGGGCGGAGACAGGCCGAACACTGAAGCTTTCTTT. Translation gives CASSRGGDRPNTEAFF.

The V gene is TRBV5-1, the J gene TRBJ2-7; 9 nucleotides agree with TRBD1. In germline, CDR1 is SGHRS, CDR2 YFSETQ. The CDR3 has 17 residues. J was trimmed by 5 bases and V by 4 bases; bases with no gene match: 16. CDR3 DNA: TGCGCCAGCAGCCCCCGGGACAGGGCCCTTCCGCCCCACGAGCAGTACTTC. Amino acids: CASSPRDRALPPHEQYF.

V is TRBV28 and J is TRBJ1-5; TRBD1 aligns across 7 bases. With 5 bases clipped from V and 3 bases from J, the junction kept 10 bases outside the gene matches. This CDR3 is built from 16 residues. Germline-derived CDR1 and CDR2 are MDHEN and SYDVKM. The CDR3 coding sequence is TGTGCCAGCAGTCCCACCTACAGGGGCCTCAATCAGCCCCAGCATTTT. It specifies CASSPTYRGLNQPQHF.

J is TRBJ2-5 and V is TRBV25-1, with D uncertain. CDR1 is MGHDK and CDR2 is SYGVNS in the germline V gene. Trimming cost V 3 bases and J 1 base, with 9 bases left between them. The CDR3 has 14 amino acids. Here the CDR3 DNA reads TGTGCCAGCAGTGAGAGACATTTCCAAGAGACCCAGTACTTC. Its translation: CASSERHFQETQYF. Supplemented by reference TRBV25-1 and TRBJ2-5, the full variable domain reads EADIYQTPRYLVIGTGKKITLECSQTMGHDKMYWYQQDPGMELHLIHYSYGVNSTEKGDLSSESTVSRIRTEHFPLTLESARPSHTSQYLCASSERHFQETQYFGPGTRLLVL.

V gene TRBV7-8 combines with J gene TRBJ1-2, with 9 bases fitting TRBD1. The CDR3 spans 15 residues. The germline V gene encodes CDR1 SGHVS and CDR2 FQNEAQ. V shed 5 bases and J 2 bases; nucleotides not matched to a gene: 6. CDR3 amino acids: CASSARTGENYGYTF. CDR3 in DNA: TGTGCCAGCAGCGCCCGGACAGGGGAAAACTATGGCTACACCTTC.

V gene TRBV29-1 combines with J gene TRBJ1-2; D unclear. This CDR3 has 11 amino acids. Trimming left V 5 bases short and J 3 bases short, with 7 bases between. Germline V gene data show CDR1 as SQVTM and CDR2 as ANQGSEA. The CDR3 bases are TGCAGCGTTTGGGCTGACTATGGCTACACCTTC. It is translated as CSVWADYGYTF.

V gene TRBV4-1 combines with J gene TRBJ2-6; possible D gene TRBD2, 6 bases. This CDR3 spans 17 amino acids. From germline, CDR1 is MGHRA and CDR2 YSYEKL. V was cut by 1 base and J by 2 bases, with 12 bases left in between. CDR3 amino acids: CASSQGLSGAGANVLTF. CDR3 nucleotide sequence: TGCGCCAGCAGCCAAGGTTTGTCGGGGGCTGGGGCCAACGTCCTGACTTTC.